This T cell receptor beta chain was profiled in a study of technical replicates of blood from a handful of donors. Some clones are missing from TCRdb's copy, which holds only in-frame ones; the method was immunoSEQ multiplex PCR. The table lists more than 75,000 clones, almost 97% of them singletons. CDR3 length equals 15 residues. The germline V gene encodes CDR1 SGHNT and CDR2 YENEEA. V gave up 5 bases and J gave up 5 bases, with 16 bases separating them. Sequenced: T cells isolated from PBMCs. The chain uses TRBV11-3 and TRBJ2-1; D may be TRBD1 (8 bases). The sequence was collected from a human donor in good health. The CDR3 coding sequence is TGTGCCAGCAGCCGAGGACAGGGAGGGAACAATGAGCAGTTCTTC. Translating it yields CASSRGQGGNNEQFF.